This T cell receptor beta chain was captured in a study of T cell responses to AZD1222 COVID-19 vaccine. Only in-frame clones appear in the TCRdb table, and some are missing; sequencing was by immunoSEQ multiplex PCR. The sample includes 150,000 to 180,000 clones, about 88% seen only once; the top ten take around 3%. The CDR3 extends over 11 amino acids. The germline V and J ends were trimmed by 3 bases and 7 bases, with 6 bases remaining between them. The germline V gene has CDR1 SEHNR and CDR2 FQNEAQ (reference sequence). This receptor was obtained from an adult in good health. V usage is TRBV7-9 and J usage is TRBJ2-5; unclear D gene. This specimen was peripheral blood, taken on day 0 of AZD1222 vaccination. Written as DNA, the CDR3 is TGTGCCAGCAGCTTCGCCGCGACCCAGTACTTC. It translates to CASSFAATQYF. The variable domain in full, completed from reference TRBV7-9 and TRBJ2-5, reads DTGVSQNPRHKITKRGQNVTFRCDPISEHNRLYWYRQTLGQGPEFLTYFQNEAQLEKSRLLSDRFSAERPKGSFSTLEIQRTEQGDSAMYLCASSFAATQYFGPGTRLLVL.